The 28 T cell receptor delta chains in this list originate from one sample, sequenced in a study of gamma-delta chains in newborns, infants, children. TCRdb used CATT to re-call clones from the reads. The repertoire includes around 3,700 delta-chain clones, roughly 1.4% of them detected once, and over 20% sits in the top ten. The source material was blood. These TCRs come from a child who was a newborn, infant or young child, either healthy, febrile or measles-vaccinated (not recorded which).

On this clone itself: TCRdb shows a much larger clone's protein in place of this DNA's translation, and the two differ at residue 8, likely through a read error; the protein shown is translated from the DNA. The chain has TRDV2 and TRDJ3; 8 bases are a match to TRDD3. CDR1 and CDR2 from the germline V gene are GEAIGNYY and EKD. V gave up 2 bases and J gave up 1 base; unmatched junction bases: 3. This CDR3 comprises 17 residues. CDR3 protein: CACDKLGGSWDTRQMFF. In DNA form, the CDR3 reads TGTGCCTGTGACAAACTGGGGGGTTCCTGGGACACCCGACAGATGTTTTTC.

This clone was detected a few times. Given a far larger clone just one base away, this is likely a sequencing read error. The sample has other DNA sequences that encode this CDR3 too. The chain links TRDV2 to TRDJ3; D unresolved. The CDR3 covers 14 residues. Germline CDR1 reads GEAIGNYY; CDR2 reads EKD. The CDR3 bases are TGCGCCTGTGACACCGTGGGGGACACCCGACAGATGTTTTTC. As protein: CACDTVGDTRQMFF.

As concerns this clone: The amino acid sequence in TCRdb belongs to a much larger clone and departs from this DNA's translation at residue 11, likely a sequencing read error; the sequence shown is translated from the DNA. V gene TRDV2 combines with J gene TRDJ2; 10 nucleotides match TRDD3. The CDR3 spans 16 residues. Germline V CDR1 and CDR2: GEAIGNYY, EKD. The CDR3 loop reads CACDTVGDTLAAQLFF. CDR3 in DNA: TGTGCCTGTGACACCGTGGGGGATACTTTGGCAGCACAACTCTTCTTT.

A remark on this clone: With only one base between it and a far larger clone, this is likely a read error. Other DNA sequences within the sample encode an identical CDR3. The chain is built from TRDV2 and TRDJ3; possibly TRDD3 for D (6 bases). Deletions cut 3 bases from V and 3 bases from J, with 11 bases between. CDR1 and CDR2 from the germline V gene are GEAIGNYY and EKD. The length of the CDR3 is 16 residues. The chain's CDR3 is CACDVGGYWDTRQMFF. In DNA form, the CDR3 reads TGTGCCTGTGACGTTGGGGGGTACTGGGACACCCGACAGATGTTTTTC.

A few counts support this clone. This DNA translates differently at residue 15 from the TCRdb protein, which is that of a much larger clone; a read error is likely, and the protein shown is the DNA's own translation. This sequence joins TRDV2 and TRDJ3; D might be TRDD3 (5 bases). The CDR3 consists of 18 residues. Germline V gene sequence: CDR1 GEAIGNYY, CDR2 EKD. This CDR3 reads CACDRPGGLSWDTRRMFF. DNA of the CDR3: TGTGCCTGTGACAGGCCCGGGGGCCTCTCCTGGGACACCCGACGGATGTTTTTC.

This clone was found many times. This likely stems from a read error, as it lies one base from a far larger clone. The V gene is TRDV2, the J gene TRDJ3, with 10 bases lining up with TRDD3. The CDR3 has 17 residues. CDR1 and CDR2 from the germline V gene are GEAIGNYY and EKD. This chain's CDR3 is CACDTGGYSLDTRQMFF. The CDR3 nucleotides read TGTGCCTGTGACACTGGGGGATACTCCTTGGACACCCGACAGATGTTTTTC.

A few counts support this clone. A far larger clone is one base from this, pointing to a likely read error. Other DNA sequences of this sample code for an identical CDR3. The chain combines TRDV2 with TRDJ3, with 12 bases fitting TRDD3. The CDR3 covers 19 residues. Germline-derived CDR1 and CDR2 are GEAIGNYY and EKD. This chain's CDR3 is CACDLLGDTSSWDTRQMFF. The CDR3 DNA is TGTGCCTGTGACCTGCTGGGGGATACGAGCTCCTGGGACACCCGACAGATGTTCTTC.

With respect to this clone: A read error is likely here: a far larger clone is one base away. Other DNA sequences of this sample code for an identical CDR3. CDR3 DNA sequence: TGTGCTCTTGGGAAATGGGGCTCCTGGGACACTCGACAGATGTTTTTC. It encodes CALGKWGSWDTRQMFF. The V gene is TRDV1, the J gene TRDJ3; a possible D gene is TRDD3 (5 bases). Germline V gene sequence: CDR1 TSWWSYY, CDR2 QGS. The CDR3 contains 16 residues.

This clone was counted only a few times. TCRdb's protein, taken from a much larger clone, differs from this DNA's translation at residue 6, likely owing to a read error; the protein displayed comes from the DNA. This chain links TRDV2 with TRDJ3; 13 bases line up with TRDD3. Germline CDR1 reads GEAIGNYY; CDR2 reads EKD. Trimming removed 3 bases from V and 2 bases from J; junction bases left unmatched: 9. CDR3 length: 20 residues. The CDR3 DNA sequence: TGTGCCTGTGACCCTATCGTACTGGGGGATACGCCCTGGGACACCCGACAGATGTTTTTC. Translating gives CACDPIVLGDTPWDTRQMFF.

This clone was seen a handful of times. TCRdb lists the protein of a much larger clone for this DNA, which differs at residue 20, so this is likely a read error; the protein given here is translated from the DNA itself. V and J are TRDV2 and TRDJ3, with 13 bases that match TRDD3. The CDR3 runs to 22 residues. Germline V lookup: CDR1 GEAIGNYY, CDR2 EKD. Written as DNA, the CDR3 is TGTGCCTGTGACAAAGTACTGGGGGATACGCGGGAACCCTCCTGGGACACCCGACAGACGTTTTTC. It encodes CACDKVLGDTREPSWDTRQTFF.

In its sample, this clone ranks as medium-sized. A much more abundant neighbour one base away suggests this may be a read error. This rearrangement joins TRDV2 to TRDJ2; TRDD3 aligns across 12 bases. Germline assignment: CDR1 GEAIGNYY and CDR2 EKD. The CDR3 sequence is 15 residues long. DNA for the CDR3: TGTGCCTGTGACCTTCTACTGGGGGATACAGCACACCTCTTCTTT. Translating it yields CACDLLLGDTAHLFF.

Concerning this clone itself: The amino acid sequence in TCRdb belongs to a much larger clone and departs from this DNA's translation at residue 11, likely a sequencing read error; the sequence shown is translated from the DNA. The chain recombines TRDV2 with TRDJ3; 9 positions match TRDD3. This CDR3 region has 18 residues. CDR1 and CDR2 (germline): GEAIGNYY, EKD. CDR3 sequence reads: CACDILGESSLDTRQMFF. CDR3 DNA sequence: TGTGCCTGTGACATACTGGGGGAGAGCTCCTTGGACACCCGACAGATGTTTTTC.

A remark on this clone: TCRdb's protein, taken from a much larger clone, differs from this DNA's translation at residue 8, likely owing to a read error; the protein displayed comes from the DNA. J is TRDJ3 and V is TRDV2; 7 nucleotides align to TRDD3. The CDR3 runs to 17 residues. With 4 bases clipped from V and 2 bases from J, the junction kept 7 bases outside the gene matches. Germline-derived CDR1 and CDR2 are GEAIGNYY and EKD. CDR3 region: CACESLGATWDTRQMFF. The DNA for the CDR3 is TGTGCCTGTGAATCTCTGGGGGCTACCTGGGACACCCGACAGATGTTTTTC.

This clone was counted a few times. Being one base from a much bigger clone, this may be a read error. The same CDR3 arises from other DNA sequences in this sample as well. V gene TRDV3 combines with J gene TRDJ1; 11 bases are a match to TRDD3. CDR1 and CDR2 (germline): TVYSNPD, GDNSRS (reference sequence). This CDR3 is built from 11 residues. The CDR3 DNA reads as TGTGCCTTTGTACTGGGGGATAAGCTCATCTTT. Translated, it gives CAFVLGDKLIF.

This clone appeared a few times. Translating this DNA gives a protein that differs at residue 10 from the TCRdb one, which belongs to a much larger clone; a read error is likely, and the protein shown is this translation. The same CDR3 can be traced to other DNA sequences in this sample. CDR3 DNA: TGTGCCTGTGACGCCTACTGGGGGATACTCGAGACGGCACAACTCTTCTTT. Its translation is CACDAYWGILETAQLFF. V gene TRDV2 combines with J gene TRDJ2, with 12 nucleotides matching TRDD3. V gave up 3 bases and J gave up 8 bases; unmatched junction bases: 12. This CDR3 is built from 17 residues. The V gene's germline CDR1 is GEAIGNYY and CDR2 EKD.

This clone has more than one count but fewer than ten. TCRdb's protein for this DNA is that of a much larger clone and differs from the translation at residue 5, likely a read error; the protein shown is the DNA translation. The J gene is TRDJ1, the V gene TRDV2; 8 bases are shared with TRDD3. CDR3 size: 13 residues. With 2 bases clipped from V and 4 bases from J, the junction kept 2 bases outside the gene matches. Germline loops: CDR1 GEAIGNYY, CDR2 EKD. CDR3 nucleotide sequence: TGTGCCTGTGACATCGGGGGATACGATAAACTCATCTTT. Translation: CACDIGGYDKLIF.

This clone appeared a few times. The TCRdb record carries a much larger clone's protein, which differs from this DNA's translation at residue 4; a read error is the likely cause, and the protein listed here is the DNA translation. The sample contains more than one DNA sequence encoding this CDR3. The CDR3 nucleotides are TGTGCCTGTGGCCTACTGGGGGATACGAGCTCCTGGGACACCCGACAGATGTTCTTC. Amino acid sequence: CACGLLGDTSSWDTRQMFF. This chain joins TRDV2 and TRDJ3; 13 bases map to TRDD3. CDR1 and CDR2 from the germline V gene are GEAIGNYY and EKD. The CDR3 spans 19 residues.

Comment on this clone: Translating this DNA gives a protein that differs at residue 14 from the TCRdb one, which belongs to a much larger clone; a read error is likely, and the protein shown is this translation. CDR3 sequence reads: CACDTVRYRGTPESDKLIF. In DNA form, the CDR3 reads TGTGCCTGTGACACCGTTCGGTACAGGGGGACCCCCGAGAGCGATAAACTCATCTTT. The rearrangement uses TRDV2 and TRDJ1, with a weak D call TRDD3 (6 bases). The CDR3 consists of 19 residues. The V end was cut by 0 bases, the J end by 4 bases, with 26 bases between. The V gene's germline CDR1 is GEAIGNYY and CDR2 EKD.

As for this clone: TCRdb has a much larger clone's protein, which differs at residues 8 and 16 from the translation of this DNA, likely because of a read error; what is shown is the protein translated from the DNA. The chain carries TRDV2 and TRDJ3; perhaps TRDD3 as D (6 bases). The CDR3 runs 20 residues. In germline, CDR1 is GEAIGNYY, CDR2 EKD. CDR3 in DNA: TGTGCCTGTGACCCGATACTACCGGATACTAGCTCCTGGGACACCCAACAGATGTTTTTC. Translation: CACDPILPDTSSWDTQQMFF.

In its sample, this clone was seen a few times. Translating this DNA gives a protein that differs at residue 8 from the TCRdb one, which belongs to a much larger clone; a read error is likely, and the protein shown is this translation. The rearrangement links TRDV2 to TRDJ1; perhaps TRDD3 as D (6 bases). V lost 0 bases to trimming and J lost 4 bases, with 8 bases between them. This CDR3 comprises 13 residues. CDR1 is GEAIGNYY and CDR2 is EKD in the germline V gene. CDR3 region: CACDTGGHDKLIF. CDR3 DNA sequence: TGTGCCTGTGACACCGGGGGACACGATAAACTCATCTTT.

The sample holds a few counts of this clone. The protein TCRdb gives is from a much larger clone and does not agree with this DNA's translation at residue 7, likely a read error; the protein shown here comes from the DNA. The J gene is TRDJ2, the V gene TRDV2, with TRDD3 as a possible D gene (5 bases). The V gene's germline CDR1 is GEAIGNYY and CDR2 EKD. The CDR3 runs 14 residues. Trimming shortened V by 3 bases and J by 3 bases, and 10 bases separated the two germline ends. This CDR3 reads CACDSGALTAQLFF. The CDR3 DNA reads as TGTGCCTGTGACTCGGGGGCCCTGACAGCACAACTCTTCTTT.

This clone was counted between two and nine times. A far larger clone is off by one base, so a read error is likely. The sample carries other DNA sequences with the same CDR3. The chain employs TRDV2 and TRDJ3, with 11 bases identical to TRDD3. Germline V gives CDR1 GEAIGNYY, CDR2 EKD. The CDR3 sequence is 21 residues long. In DNA form, the CDR3 reads TGTGCCTGTGATCCGTACTGGGGGATAGCCGGCCCCTCCTGGGACACCCGGCAGATGTTTTTC. Its protein product is CACDPYWGIAGPSWDTRQMFF.

Details on this clone: This sequence is one base from a far larger clone and is likely a read error. The chain joins TRDV2 to TRDJ3, with TRDD3 matching 10 bases. Per the germline V gene, CDR1 is GEAIGNYY and CDR2 is EKD. Unmatched junction bases numbered 18, after V lost 5 bases and J lost 0 bases. There are 22 residues in the CDR3. The DNA of the CDR3 is TGTGCCTGTGGCACGATCGACTGGGGGGATACGTCAAGCTCCTGGGACACCCGACAGATGTTTTTC. This translates into CACGTIDWGDTSSSWDTRQMFF.

With respect to this clone: TCRdb's protein, taken from a much larger clone, differs from this DNA's translation at residue 10, likely owing to a read error; the protein displayed comes from the DNA. The V call is TRDV2, the J call TRDJ3; TRDD3 aligns across 9 bases. CDR3 length equals 17 residues. Germline V gene data show CDR1 as GEAIGNYY and CDR2 as EKD. The CDR3 DNA sequence: TGTGCCTGTGACTACTGGGGGAGCTCCCGGGACACCCGACAGATGTTTTTC. Translating gives CACDYWGSSRDTRQMFF.

By frequency in the sample, this clone is medium-sized. A much larger clone is a single base away; this may be a read error. The CDR3: CACDTGGSATWDTRQMFF. In nucleotides, the CDR3 is TGTGCCTGTGACACCGGGGGATCCGCGACCTGGGACACCCGACAGATGTTTTTC. This chain links TRDV2 with TRDJ3; 7 bases are shared with TRDD3. The CDR3 covers 18 residues. The V gene's germline CDR1 is GEAIGNYY and CDR2 EKD. V lost 0 bases, J lost 2 bases, and 6 bases stayed unmatched.

This clone is judged medium-sized. One base away lies a much larger clone, so this may be a sequencing read error. The chain employs TRDV2 and TRDJ3; TRDD3 aligns across 7 bases. The CDR3 is made up of 19 amino acids. The germline CDR1 and CDR2 sequences are GEAIGNYY and EKD. CDR3 residues: CACDTAGYITSRDTRQMFF. The DNA for the CDR3 is TGTGCCTGTGACACGGCGGGATACATTACCTCCAGGGACACCCGACAGATGTTTTTC.

About this clone itself: For this DNA, TCRdb reports the protein of a much larger clone, which diverges at residue 6, most likely from a read error; the protein presented here is translated directly from the DNA. V gene TRDV2 combines with J gene TRDJ2; 10 nucleotides match TRDD3. The CDR3 is made up of 17 amino acids. Looked up from germline, CDR1 is GEAIGNYY and CDR2 is EKD. With 3 bases clipped from V and 0 bases from J, the junction kept 6 bases outside the gene matches. The CDR3: CACDSITGGSLTAQLFF. The CDR3 DNA is TGTGCCTGTGACTCGATTACTGGGGGATCTTTGACAGCACAACTCTTCTTT.

Concerning this clone: This is likely an artifact of a read error, given a far larger clone one base away. Other DNA sequences from this sample encode an identical CDR3 as well. The J gene is TRDJ3, the V gene TRDV3; 9 bases are shared with TRDD3. This CDR3 is 16 amino acids long. CDR1 and CDR2 (germline): TVYSNPD, GDNSRS (reference sequence). The CDR3 nucleotides read TGTGCCTTTACTGGGGGATGCTCCTGGGATACCCGACAGATGTTTTTC. It codes for CAFTGGCSWDTRQMFF. Full variable domain (outside the CDR3, taken from reference TRDV3 and TRDJ3): CDKVTQSSPDQTVASGSEVVLLCTYDTVYSNPDLFWYRIRPDYSFQFVFYGDNSRSEGADFTQGRFSVKHILTQKAFHLVISPVRTEDSATYYCAFTGGCSWDTRQMFFGTGIKLFVEP.